This T cell receptor beta chain was recovered during a study of T cell responses to AZD1222 COVID-19 vaccine. Some clones are missing from TCRdb's copy, which holds only in-frame ones; the method was immunoSEQ multiplex PCR. The sample consists of 100,000 to 150,000 clones, approximately 90% of them appearing once. Whole-study findings and limits: Recipients of two AZD1222 doses showed rising Spike-specific TCR breadth and depth.

About this clone: Its antigen remains unidentified.

CDR1 is LNHDA, CDR2 SQIVND, per germline (reference sequence). Trimming shortened V by 3 bases and J by 8 bases, and 14 bases separated the two germline ends. The CDR3 is 14 residues long. This sequence was found in an adult in good health. The sequencing used peripheral blood, collected on day 0 of AZD1222 vaccination. The gene calls are TRBV19 and TRBJ2-1; maybe TRBD1 (5 bases). The CDR3 loop reads CASSMRWGLYEQFF. As DNA, the CDR3 is TGTGCCAGTAGTATGAGGTGGGGCCTCTATGAGCAGTTCTTC. The complete variable domain, with remaining parts taken from reference TRBV19 and TRBJ2-1, reads DGGITQSPKYLFRKEGQNVTLSCEQNLNHDAMYWYRQDPGQGLRLIYYSQIVNDFQKGDIAEGYSVSREKKESFPLTVTSAQKNPTAFYLCASSMRWGLYEQFFGPGTRLTVL.